The sequence of this TCR beta chain was determined in a study of cytomegalovirus exposure and HLA in healthy donors. Across the whole study: Some 180 million T cells yielded roughly 120 million unique TCR beta sequences in earlier analysis.

The ends lost 6 bases at V and 3 bases at J; junction bases unmatched: 16. CDR1 and CDR2 (germline): MDHEN, SYDVKM. CDR3 length: 18 residues. Regarding the study as a whole: Productive status was seen about 87% or about 30% of the time for most TCR beta V segments in an earlier analysis. The authors listed 150 to 200 TCR beta chains as cytomegalovirus-associated.

PCR employed 60 Vbeta and 13 Jbeta primers. Using immunoSEQ multiplex PCR, the repertoire was profiled, and TCRdb retains in-frame clones only, with some absent. The repertoire holds approximately 100,000 clones, with roughly 70% as singletons. On this clone: The antigen is unknown.

This sequence joins TRBV28 and TRBJ1-2, with 10 bases that match TRBD1. Sequenced sample: PBMCs. The sequence came from a man between 50 and 59 years old in good health and CMV-seronegative. This chain's CDR3 is CASRRVPGQGRGDYGYTF. The CDR3 nucleotides read TGTGCCAGCAGACGCGTCCCGGGACAGGGGCGGGGGGACTATGGCTACACCTTC.